The rows below give T cell receptor beta chains drawn from one sample of a study of blood T cell repertoires in COVID-19. Only in-frame clones appear in the TCRdb table, and some are missing; sequencing was by immunoSEQ multiplex PCR. In the table there are around 130,000 clones, 84% of which are singletons. Sequencing was done on a sample of peripheral blood. Source of these receptors: a man aged 60-69 years with acute or convalescent COVID-19. CDR3s include the opening cysteine and the closing phenylalanine or tryptophan. The D gene is left open where the match is weak.

D,J,V,CDR3,DNA
TRBD2,TRBJ2-1,TRBV7-3,CASSGNLAGSYNEQFF,TGTGCCAGCAGCGGAAACCTAGCGGGATCCTACAATGAGCAGTTCTTC
.,TRBJ1-6,TRBV5-3,CARNGGLCGKVNSPLHF,TGTGCCAGAAATGGGGGCTTATGTGGTAAGGTAAATTCACCCCTCCACTTT
.,TRBJ2-5,TRBV28,CASSSMTWETQYF,TGTGCCAGCAGTTCTATGACATGGGAGACCCAGTACTTC
TRBD1,TRBJ1-1,TRBV5-1,CASSLRTGGTEAFF,TGCGCCAGCAGCTTGAGGACAGGGGGCACTGAAGCTTTCTTT
TRBD2,TRBJ2-3,TRBV4-2,CASSQKLAGGADTQYF,TGTGCCAGCAGCCAAAAATTGGCGGGGGGCGCAGATACGCAGTATTTT
.,TRBJ1-2,TRBV11-2,CASSLDGGGYTF,TGTGCCAGCAGCTTAGACGGGGGTGGCTACACCTTC
.,TRBJ1-1,TRBV5-1,CASSLDGHMNTEAFF,TGCGCCAGCAGCTTGGACGGACACATGAACACTGAAGCTTTCTTT
.,TRBJ2-5,TRBV29-1,CSGGGVGETQYF,TGCAGCGGAGGGGGAGTTGGAGAGACCCAGTACTTC
TRBD1,TRBJ2-5,TRBV5-1,CASSWGTGYQETQYF,TGCGCCAGCAGCTGGGGGACAGGGTACCAAGAGACCCAGTACTTC
TRBD1,TRBJ1-1,TRBV7-2,CASSPPQGANTEAFF,TGTGCCAGCAGCCCGCCACAGGGGGCAAACACTGAAGCTTTCTTT
.,TRBJ2-1,TRBV2,CASSEAGGSSYNEQFF,TGTGCCAGCAGTGAAGCTGGCGGAAGCTCCTACAATGAGCAGTTCTTC
.,TRBJ2-1,TRBV9,CASSVQGNEQFF,TGTGCCAGCAGCGTACAGGGCAATGAGCAGTTCTTC
TRBD1,TRBJ1-1,TRBV7-9,CASSLGGTGGEAFF,TGTGCCAGCAGCTTAGGGGGGACAGGGGGTGAAGCTTTCTTT
TRBD1,TRBJ2-7,TRBV20-1,CSASLDRLYGEQYF,TGCAGTGCTAGTTTGGACAGGTTGTACGGGGAGCAGTACTTC
TRBD1,TRBJ2-1,TRBV5-1,CASSLARGTSYNEQFF,TGCGCCAGCAGCTTGGCCAGGGGGACAAGCTACAATGAGCAGTTCTTC
.,TRBJ1-2,TRBV28,CASSSETVKGYTF,TGTGCCAGCAGTTCGGAGACCGTGAAGGGCTACACCTTC